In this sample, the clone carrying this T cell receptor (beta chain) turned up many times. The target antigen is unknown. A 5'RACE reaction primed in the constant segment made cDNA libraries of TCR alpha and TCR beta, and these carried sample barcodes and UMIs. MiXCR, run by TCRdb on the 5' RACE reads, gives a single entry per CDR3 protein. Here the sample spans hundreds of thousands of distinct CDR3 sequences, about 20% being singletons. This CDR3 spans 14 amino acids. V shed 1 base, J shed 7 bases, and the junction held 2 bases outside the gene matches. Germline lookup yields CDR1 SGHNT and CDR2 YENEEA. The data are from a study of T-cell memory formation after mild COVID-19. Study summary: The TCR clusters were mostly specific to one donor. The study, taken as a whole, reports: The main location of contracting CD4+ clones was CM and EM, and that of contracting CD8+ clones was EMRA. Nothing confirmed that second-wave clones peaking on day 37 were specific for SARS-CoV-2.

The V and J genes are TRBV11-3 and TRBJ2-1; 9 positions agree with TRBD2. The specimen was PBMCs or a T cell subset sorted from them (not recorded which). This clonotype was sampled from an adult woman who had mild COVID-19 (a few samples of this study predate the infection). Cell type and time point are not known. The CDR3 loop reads CASSLGSGRNEQFF. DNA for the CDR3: TGTGCCAGCAGCTTAGGGAGCGGGAGGAATGAGCAGTTCTTC.